This T cell receptor beta chain was captured in a study of shared clonotypes between healthy human individuals. Study-level information: The composition of the donors was a couple of women and a few men aged 18 to 49.

Trimming removed 4 bases at V and 9 bases at J, with 13 bases between. This CDR3 contains 14 residues. From germline, CDR1 is SNHLY and CDR2 FYNNEI. Sequenced by immunoSEQ multiplex PCR; TCRdb stores in-frame clones only, minus some. The sample contains roughly 2.4 million clones, approximately 96% of which appear only once. The clonotype comes from a man younger than 35 in good health. The chain carries TRBV2 and TRBJ1-6; D perhaps matches TRBD1 (5 bases). Sequenced sample: naive CD4+ T cells sorted from blood. The sample's subset: CD45RA+ positively selected. The CDR3 sequence is CASSVRGGSSPLHF. The CDR3 DNA reads TGTGCCAGCAGTGTCCGGGGGGGGTCTTCACCCCTCCACTTT.